This record concerns one TCR beta chain sequence. Its target is unknown. The sample belongs to a study of OX40 agonist ivuxolimab in advanced cancers. Study details: Each patient was given ivuxolimab into a vein every 2 weeks, at 0.01 to 10 mg/kg. There were three patients with partial responses, one having hepatocellular carcinoma and two cutaneous melanoma.

The germline CDR1 and CDR2 sequences are SGHVS and FQNEAQ. Trimming cost V 1 base and J 2 bases, with 9 bases left between them. This CDR3 comprises 15 residues. The study's findings and limits: Low levels of normalized T-cell clonal expansion also appeared in some nonresponders. Dosing at 0.1 to 3.0 mg/kg was accompanied by clonal expansion of CD4+ and CD8+ blood T cells by week 6.

Repertoires were generated with immunoSEQ multiplex PCR, while TCRdb's copy carries only in-frame clones and drops some. The table lists about 82,000 clones, approximately 92% of them singletons, with approximately 8% in the top ten. V gene TRBV7-8 combines with J gene TRBJ1-3, with D unresolved. The sequence came from an adult with an advanced solid tumor such as melanoma, head and neck, liver or kidney cancer. The sequenced sample was CD4+ or CD8+ T cells sorted from blood, obtained in a trial of the OX40 agonist ivuxolimab. The CDR3 loop is CASSLDRFPGNTIYF. The CDR3 nucleotides read TGTGCCAGCAGCTTAGATCGGTTTCCTGGAAACACCATATATTTT.